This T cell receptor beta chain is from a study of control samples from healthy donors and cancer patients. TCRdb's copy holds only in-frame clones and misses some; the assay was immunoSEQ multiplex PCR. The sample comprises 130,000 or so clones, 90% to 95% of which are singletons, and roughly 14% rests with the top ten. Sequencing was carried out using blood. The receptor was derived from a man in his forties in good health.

The CDR3 region has the DNA TGTGCCAGTAGTATAGTAGGGGGACGCAGGGGGCCAAATCAGCCCCAGCATTTT. Its protein is CASSIVGGRRGPNQPQHF. The genes are TRBV19 and TRBJ1-5, with TRBD1 identical over 8 bases. Germline V gives CDR1 LNHDA, CDR2 SQIVND (reference sequence). This CDR3 has 18 residues. V trimming: 1 base; J trimming: 4 bases; junction bases outside the gene matches: 12.